This TCR beta chain was profiled in a study of cytomegalovirus exposure and HLA in healthy donors (dated by TCRdb to 2015 to 2018). Some background on the complete study: According to an earlier analysis of 587 of the donors, 150 million to 200 million T cells yielded approximately 120 million unique TCR beta sequences and 276 Gb of sequence data. The genetic ancestry cluster associated with self-reported Caucasian donors included 81% of the roughly 400 genotyped donors. The number of typed donors differed by locus: roughly 629-630 for A, B, C, DRB1 and DQB1; approximately 530 for DQA1; over 600 for DPA1; and approximately 450 for DPB1. In a later analysis, previously published TCR beta repertoires from 666 donors were re-analyzed and high-resolution HLA genotyping was added so that TCR occurrence patterns could be studied. Among about 410 genotyped donors of the cohort, an average of roughly 230,000 unique TCR beta nucleotide sequences was sequenced per donor, of which approximately 19% were non-productive. About 280 gigabases of sequencing data and 70 million to 100 million unique TCR sequences were included in an early release covering roughly 700 HLA-typed donors. A later genetic analysis took genome-wide SNP genotypes for about three fifths of the 666 donors and used that subset as a discovery cohort. Along with the approximately 600-subject first cohort, a separate validation cohort of over 90 different subjects was used. Because of strong linkage in the cohort, roughly five DR-DQ haplotypes were treated as single units for association and clustering. Donor age, sex, ethnicity and CMV serostatus were compiled alongside the repertoire data. All discovery cohort repertoires had been generated on a single sequencing platform. The study combined high-throughput TCR immunosequencing, statistical association of individual TCRs with disease status, and machine learning to predict cytomegalovirus infection status. HLA typing covered class I and class II loci at four-digit resolution. An earlier analysis of approximately 500 of the donors applied high-throughput TCR beta sequencing to assess whether each TCR beta V gene segment acted as functional or pseudogenic. The study aimed to test whether cataloging public T cell receptors could reveal signatures of past pathogen exposure. In the later analysis, no new phenotypic data were used to find candidate immune exposures; instead, reliance was placed on TCR beta sequences and their occurrence across donors. The T cell repertoires of 666 subjects were profiled by immunosequencing and related to cytomegalovirus serostatus. Study-level results and caveats: A group of highly shared sequence variants was considered likely to be a technical artifact of the sequencing pipeline. This cohort had only TCR beta chains sequenced, and the lack of alpha or paired-chain data limited which features could be detected. V-gene and J-gene trimming of TCR beta chains was associated with a missense DCLRE1C variant in a later genetic analysis, and the association was replicated in an independent cohort. In both the original and validation cohorts, the classifier was reported to diagnose cytomegalovirus status with high specificity and sensitivity. A total of about 180 TCR beta chains were listed by the study as associated with cytomegalovirus. According to the authors, the approach could potentially be generalized to other disease states and immunological phenotypes. Roughly uniform sequencing depth across donors was assumed in presence/absence analyses, although this assumption may not hold. Because counts were too low, seventeen rarely observed V segments, including chromosome 9 orphons, were excluded from the earlier analysis of 587 of the donors. In a later genetic analysis, fewer N-insertions in productive TCRs were reported among donors in an Asian-associated ancestry cluster than the roughly 640-donor mean. Assigning TCR associations to individual alleles was difficult when HLA alleles, especially DR and DQ, strongly co-occurred. A later analysis associated 15,000 or so TCR beta sequences with specific HLA alleles at a false discovery rate of 0.05. Because the 87-base-pair reads could not distinguish some IMGT-functional V segments, including TRBV6-2 and TRBV6-3, those segments were excluded. According to a later analysis, most CMV-associated TCR beta chains appeared to be HLA-restricted, and the HLA associations seemed to be driven largely by CMV exposure. In an earlier analysis of some 640 of the donors, most TCR beta V segments were observed in productive rearrangements about 87% or about 30% of the time, broadly matching IMGT annotations. For the cohort, immune exposure information was limited to CMV serostatus. Linkage disequilibrium might explain the correlated functional status among segregating V segments, but an unknown experimental factor could not be excluded. Most TCR sequences were observed very rarely across donors, whereas some public TCRs were present in many individuals. In a later analysis, the rate of TCR association differed among HLA loci, with DRB1 alleles having the most associated TCRs and HLA-C alleles having the fewest. In a later analysis, HLA-associated TCR beta chains showed more clonal expansion and lower generation probabilities than non-associated chains that were equally common. In a later analysis, several top co-occurrence clusters were reported to appear linked to parvovirus B19, influenza, CMV and Epstein-Barr virus. Three of the identified cytomegalovirus-associated TCR beta chains were confirmed in vitro to be specific for cytomegalovirus antigens. A further reported finding was that TCR beta sequences accurately predicted the HLA-A and HLA-B alleles for most subjects in the first cohort. Because HLA typing was missing for some donors at each locus, association tests included only the typed subset.

V loses 1 base, J loses 4 bases, and the germline ends lie 14 bases apart. The germline V gene yields SGHVS for CDR1 and FQNEAQ for CDR2. The CDR3 measures 15 amino acids from cysteine to phenylalanine. Kept here is only the CDR3 DNA, which spans 45 bases and is read in frame from base 1. Turning to this clone: Its binding antigen is unknown. Per-base qualities were not stored, and no clone one base away is much larger.

Libraries were constructed by the immunoSEQ multiplex PCR assay. For the multiplex PCR, a mixture combining 60 forward primers for TCR Vbeta segments and 13 reverse primers for TCR Jbeta segments was used. Amplification of the CDR3 region of rearranged TCR beta genes was performed with a multiplex PCR assay on genomic DNA. The amplified TCR beta libraries were sequenced on the Illumina HiSeq System as 87-base-pair reads. The authors' pipeline ran thus. A later analysis counted approximately 74 million unique TCR beta chains across the 650 to 700 repertoires, and around 9.9 million of these chains were shared by at least two donors. To remove PCR and sequencing errors, raw reads were error-corrected and collapsed into unique sequences using a nearest-neighbor algorithm that merged closely related sequences. Alignment of CDR3 sequences to IMGT reference sequences was used to assign V, D and J gene segments. Each retained sequence needed at least a six-nucleotide match to both a V gene segment and a J gene segment. A rearrangement counted as productive if the CDR3 had no stop codons and remained in frame with V and J, and every other rearrangement counted as non-productive. Following IMGT convention, CDR3 was defined as the stretch from the second conserved V-encoded cysteine to the conserved J-encoded phenylalanine. The earlier analysis of a few hundred of the donors excluded any sequence lacking an unambiguous match to a single V gene segment. An earlier analysis of some 500 of the donors classified V segments as functional when productive rearrangements were above 56.7% and as segregating when the standard deviation between donors was above 5%. A statistical classification framework was developed to diagnose cytomegalovirus status using the catalog of TCR beta chain sequences. In a later analysis, TCR nucleotide sequences were compared against IMGT/GENE-DB human TR gene sequences so that V and J genes could be assigned. A later analysis assigned CDR3 sequences and most-parsimonious VDJ recombination scenarios with the TCRdist pipeline. In a later analysis, each TCR beta chain was defined by its CDR3 amino acid sequence together with its V-gene family, and reads lacking a unique V-gene family were excluded. In a later analysis, some 600 highly shared, low-generation-probability nucleotide sequences were removed to address suspected cross-contamination and a sequencing artifact. In a later analysis, a clonal expansion index was calculated for each public chain from normalized within-repertoire ranks of inferred template counts. In a later analysis, generation probabilities were computed using a VDJ recombination model fitted to out-of-frame rearrangements, and the results were checked against IGoR. A later analysis scored TCR-TCR, TCR-HLA and TCR-CMV co-occurrence with hypergeometric tests, applying a repertoire-size bias correction to TCR pairs. False discovery rates were estimated in a later analysis by permuting HLA or CMV assignments 20 times. A later analysis grouped co-occurring TCRs with DBSCAN, adding TCRdist sequence similarity when clustering within HLA-allele-positive subsets. For co-occurrence clustering, repertoires with fewer than 30,000 or more than 120,000 public chains were excluded, along with five repertoires with anomalous nucleotide sharing. Entries here come from immuneACCESS through TCRdb and include only in-frame sequences with V and J called. Some clones fail to appear in such tables; in the studies checked, an unresolved V gene covers under half of the shortfall, and the cause of the remainder is unknown. V, J and clone size reflect that table, while D and trimming were determined from the DNA. The sample table shows over 120,000 clones, and roughly 75% are seen once. The ten top clones hold just under 3% of the sample.

The cohort was made up of roughly 670 healthy bone marrow donors. At the time of sampling, all cohort members were nominally healthy, though unrecorded immune exposures were likely present. The donor was CMV seronegative and belonged to the group of 352 seronegative cohort members. Every donor gave a peripheral blood sample, and the peripheral blood mononuclear cells from that sample were used for TCR beta sequencing. Genomic DNA was extracted from the blood cell samples with the Qiagen DNeasy Blood Extraction Kit. The chain employs TRBV7-8 and TRBJ2-7, and the D gene may be TRBD2, 5 bases matching. This sequence was found in a female donor in good health and CMV-seronegative. Sequencing was carried out using PBMCs. The CDR3 loop reads CASSLEALSGYEQYF. The sequenced DNA: TGTGCCAGCAGCTTAGAGGCTCTTTCGGGATACGAGCAGTACTTC.